What follows are 32 T cell receptor beta chains derived from one specimen sequenced in a study of cytomegalovirus exposure and HLA in healthy donors. The PCR had 60 Vbeta and 13 Jbeta primers. The data were produced by immunoSEQ multiplex PCR, yet TCRdb's version contains in-frame clones alone and is incomplete. The sample holds around 250,000 clones, around 81% seen once. The sequenced sample consisted of PBMCs. The receptors stem from a woman aged 55-70 years in good health and CMV-seropositive.

The chain couples TRBV7-2 to TRBJ2-3, with D possibly matching TRBD2 (6 bases). V dropped 5 bases and J dropped 4 bases, with 13 bases sitting between them. Germline assignment: CDR1 SGHTA and CDR2 FQGNSA. This CDR3 is built from 14 residues. CDR3 protein: CASSPRENPDTQYF. In nucleotides, the CDR3 is TGTGCCAGCAGCCCACGGGAGAACCCAGATACGCAGTATTTT.

This clone appeared a single time. This chain connects TRBV6-4 to TRBJ2-7, with 9 bases fitting TRBD2. Germline values: CDR1 MRHNA, CDR2 SNTAGT. This CDR3 is built from 14 residues. With 4 bases clipped from V and 2 bases from J, the junction kept 3 bases outside the gene matches. The CDR3 loop reads CASSVAGGPYEQYF. CDR3 nucleotides: TGTGCCAGCAGTGTGGCGGGAGGGCCCTACGAGCAGTACTTC.

CDR3 in amino acids: CASSIDRSNQPQHF. CDR3 DNA: TGTGCCAGTAGCATTGACAGGAGCAATCAGCCCCAGCATTTT. The chain recombines TRBV19 with TRBJ1-5; D might be TRBD1 (6 bases). CDR1 and CDR2 from the germline V gene are LNHDA and SQIVND (reference sequence). The CDR3 loop spans 14 amino acids. Trimming removed 6 bases at V and 1 base at J, with 10 bases between. The full variable domain, its missing parts supplied by reference TRBV19 and TRBJ1-5, is DGGITQSPKYLFRKEGQNVTLSCEQNLNHDAMYWYRQDPGQGLRLIYYSQIVNDFQKGDIAEGYSVSREKKESFPLTVTSAQKNPTAFYLCASSIDRSNQPQHFGDGTRLSIL.

The rearrangement joins TRBV4-1 to TRBJ2-1, with 11 bases fitting TRBD2. CDR1 is MGHRA, CDR2 YSYEKL, per germline. The ends lost 4 bases at V and 4 bases at J; junction bases unmatched: 3. The CDR3 is 15 residues long. The CDR3 sequence is CASSRGLAEYNEQFF. The CDR3 region has the DNA TGCGCCAGCAGCCGGGGACTAGCGGAGTACAATGAGCAGTTCTTC.

The V call is TRBV30, the J call TRBJ1-2, with a weak D call TRBD1 (6 bases). V gave up 5 bases and J gave up 7 bases, with 11 bases separating them. The CDR3 has 11 amino acids. In germline, CDR1 is GTSNPN, CDR2 SVGIG (reference sequence). The CDR3 spells CAWGRQAGYTF. For the CDR3, the DNA is TGTGCCTGGGGCAGACAGGCTGGCTACACCTTC.

The chain employs TRBV9 and TRBJ2-1; the match to TRBD2 covers 7 bases. Trimming at V came to 0 bases and at J to 8 bases, leaving 11 bases not matched to a gene. Germline V gene lookup returns CDR1 SGDLS and CDR2 YYNGEE. The CDR3 runs to 16 residues. The CDR3 nucleotides are TGTGCCAGCAGCGTAGCTGGAATAGCGGGCGGGGATGAGCAGTTCTTC. The encoded protein is CASSVAGIAGGDEQFF.

This clone showed up just once. The genes are TRBV10-1 and TRBJ2-6, with D perhaps TRBD1 (6 bases). This CDR3 is built from 18 residues. Trimming shortened V by 10 bases and J by 0 bases, and 22 bases separated the two germline ends. CDR1 is WNHNN and CDR2 is SYGVQD in the germline V gene (reference sequence). The chain's CDR3 is CAMTPPDRSLSGANVLTF. The CDR3 region has the DNA TGCGCCATGACGCCCCCCGACAGGTCCCTCTCTGGGGCCAACGTCCTGACTTTC.

The chain is built from TRBV29-1 and TRBJ2-7, with D perhaps TRBD2 (6 bases). The CDR3 extends over 12 amino acids. V was pared by 5 bases and J by 7 bases, with 15 bases between. Germline lookup yields CDR1 SQVTM and CDR2 ANQGSEA. The CDR3 protein is CSVFSGGEEQYF. The CDR3 region has the DNA TGCAGCGTTTTTTCGGGCGGGGAGGAGCAGTACTTC.

CDR3 nucleotides: TGTGCCACCAGCAGAGATCTTGCGGGAGTCTACGAGCAGTACTTC. This sequence encodes CATSRDLAGVYEQYF. The rearrangement uses TRBV15 and TRBJ2-7, with 7 bases that match TRBD2. The CDR3 runs 15 residues. J was trimmed by 3 bases and V by 0 bases; bases with no gene match: 5. Germline loops: CDR1 LNHNV, CDR2 YYDKDF (reference sequence). Full variable domain (rest looked up from reference TRBV15 and TRBJ2-7): DAMVIQNPRYQVTQFGKPVTLSCSQTLNHNVMYWYQQKSSQAPKLLFHYYDKDFNNEADTPDNFQSRRPNTSFCFLDIRSPGLGDTAMYLCATSRDLAGVYEQYFGPGTRLTVT.

The V call is TRBV15, the J call TRBJ2-1, with TRBD2 matching over 7 bases. The CDR3 length is 17 residues. CDR1 is LNHNV, CDR2 YYDKDF, per germline (reference sequence). Trimming at V came to 1 base and at J to 0 bases, leaving 6 bases not matched to a gene. The CDR3 sequence is CATSRVWGRGSYNEQFF. CDR3 coding DNA: TGTGCCACCAGCAGAGTCTGGGGGAGGGGCTCCTACAATGAGCAGTTCTTC. The complete variable domain, with remaining parts taken from reference TRBV15 and TRBJ2-1, reads DAMVIQNPRYQVTQFGKPVTLSCSQTLNHNVMYWYQQKSSQAPKLLFHYYDKDFNNEADTPDNFQSRRPNTSFCFLDIRSPGLGDTAMYLCATSRVWGRGSYNEQFFGPGTRLTVL.

This clone came up once. The chain combines TRBV11-2 with TRBJ2-7; 11 bases line up with TRBD2. V lost 1 base to trimming and J lost 2 bases; unmatched junction nucleotides: 10. Germline V gene lookup returns CDR1 SGHAT and CDR2 FQNNGV. The CDR3 sequence is 18 residues long. The CDR3 nucleotides read TGTGCCAGCAGCTTAGGGGCCCCGGGACTAGCGGTACCCTACGAGCAGTACTTC. It encodes CASSLGAPGLAVPYEQYF.

This clone has just a few counts. The chain couples TRBV29-1 to TRBJ2-5; possibly TRBD2 for D (6 bases). Per the germline V gene, CDR1 is SQVTM and CDR2 is ANQGSEA. The germline V and J ends were trimmed by 3 bases and 0 bases, with 8 bases remaining between them. The CDR3 consists of 13 residues. The DNA of the CDR3 is TGCAGCGTTGACGGGACTGACCAAGAGACCCAGTACTTC. It yields the protein CSVDGTDQETQYF.

This clone has more than one count but fewer than ten. J is TRBJ2-2 and V is TRBV5-1; D may be TRBD2 (5 bases). Between the trimmed V and J ends, which lost 7 bases and 6 bases, there was a span of 16 bases. Germline V gives CDR1 SGHRS, CDR2 YFSETQ. The CDR3 totals 14 residues. Here the CDR3 reads CASREGAGSGELFF. As DNA, the CDR3 is TGCGCCAGCCGTGAGGGCGCCGGGTCCGGGGAGCTGTTTTTT.

In its sample, this clone was seen once. The J gene is TRBJ2-3, the V gene TRBV11-3; D remains unclear. The CDR3 is 13 residues long. The V gene's germline CDR1 is SGHNT and CDR2 YENEEA. The germline V and J ends were trimmed by 5 bases and 4 bases, with 10 bases remaining between them. CDR3 DNA sequence: TGTGCCAGCAGCACATCGGGTCCAGATACGCAGTATTTT. Amino acids: CASSTSGPDTQYF.

The J gene is TRBJ1-3, the V gene TRBV7-6; 7 positions agree with TRBD1. The CDR3 has 15 amino acids. Per germline, CDR1 SGHVS and CDR2 FNYEAQ. Losses at the gene ends were 1 base for V and 7 bases for J; bases not matched to a gene: 7. DNA of the CDR3: TGTGCCAGCAGCTTAGAGGGGGCAGGGTATAACACCATATATTTT. It translates to CASSLEGAGYNTIYF.

This sequence joins TRBV5-1 and TRBJ1-3; D perhaps matches TRBD1 (5 bases). The germline V and J ends were trimmed by 0 bases and 5 bases, with 9 bases remaining between them. CDR3 size: 14 residues. Germline lookup yields CDR1 SGHRS and CDR2 YFSETQ. CDR3 residues: CASSLESGRNTIYF. As DNA, the CDR3 is TGCGCCAGCAGCTTGGAGTCAGGGAGAAACACCATATATTTT.

The chain recombines TRBV29-1 with TRBJ1-2; 7 nucleotides agree with TRBD1. Germline loops: CDR1 SQVTM, CDR2 ANQGSEA. The length of the CDR3 is 14 residues. V lost 5 bases and J lost 7; bases outside the gene matches: 13. CDR3 protein: CSVLFIRGRLGYTF. The CDR3 DNA follows: TGCAGCGTTTTGTTTATAAGGGGGCGTCTTGGCTACACCTTC.

This sequence joins TRBV18 and TRBJ2-6; tentative D call: TRBD2 (5 bases). Germline values: CDR1 KGHSH, CDR2 LQKENI. Trimming shortened V by 1 base and J by 0 bases, and 10 bases separated the two germline ends. The CDR3 is 17 residues long. CDR3 coding DNA: TGTGCCAGCTCACCACTGAGACGGGACTCTGGGGCCAACGTCCTGACTTTC. This translates into CASSPLRRDSGANVLTF.

The chain carries TRBV19 and TRBJ1-2; no clear D gene. From germline, CDR1 is LNHDA and CDR2 SQIVND (reference sequence). Trimming took 1 base from V and 7 from J, leaving 10 bases between them. This CDR3 is built from 13 residues. The CDR3, as DNA: TGTGCCAGTAGTATAGTGGTGGTGAGTGGCTACACCTTC. This gives the protein CASSIVVVSGYTF.

The V gene is TRBV5-6, the J gene TRBJ1-1; D might be TRBD1 (5 bases). There are 17 residues in the CDR3. CDR1 SGHDT and CDR2 YYEEEE come from the germline V gene. The V and J ends lost 1 base and 0 bases respectively, with 16 bases between them. The CDR3 loop is CASSLRQLLYVNTEAFF. CDR3 in DNA: TGTGCCAGCAGCTTGAGACAGTTATTATACGTGAACACTGAAGCTTTCTTT.

A remark on this clone: At one end, the junction sequence differs from germline, possibly due to a read error. CDR3 sequence reads: CASRISARNEQFF. The CDR3 nucleotides read TGCGCCAGCAGGATCAGCGCACGCAATGAACAGTTCTTC. This chain uses TRBV5-1 with TRBJ2-1, with unresolved D. The CDR3 has 13 amino acids. Germline CDR1 is SGHRS and CDR2 is YFSETQ.

The CDR3 bases are TGTGCCAGCAGCGTAGCCCCGACTAGCGACGAGCAGTACTTC. Translation: CASSVAPTSDEQYF. The rearrangement joins TRBV9 to TRBJ2-7; 8 nucleotides agree with TRBD2. V lost 0 bases, J lost 5 bases, and 4 bases stayed unmatched. Germline lookup yields CDR1 SGDLS and CDR2 YYNGEE. The length of the CDR3 is 14 residues.

This rearrangement joins TRBV7-2 to TRBJ1-6; D is uncertain. V was clipped by 4 bases and J by 8 bases, with 15 bases between them. There are 15 residues in the CDR3. Per germline, CDR1 SGHTA and CDR2 FQGNSA. For the CDR3, the DNA is TGTGCCAGCAGCTATCTCCGGGGTCCTCATTCACCCCTCCACTTT. It yields the protein CASSYLRGPHSPLHF. Looking up the rest from reference TRBV7-2 and TRBJ1-6 gives the full variable domain: GAGVSQSPSNKVTEKGKDVELRCDPISGHTALYWYRQSLGQGLEFLIYFQGNSAPDKSGLPSDRFSAERTGGSVSTLTIQRTQQEDSAVYLCASSYLRGPHSPLHFGNGTRLTVT.

The chain carries TRBV4-1 and TRBJ2-1; 7 positions agree with TRBD2. J gave up 6 bases and V 9 bases, and 11 bases lay outside the gene matches. The germline CDR1 and CDR2 sequences are MGHRA and YSYEKL. The CDR3 has 14 residues. The CDR3 here is CASRLAPQGNEQFF. In nucleotides, the CDR3 is TGCGCCAGTCGACTAGCCCCCCAGGGCAATGAGCAGTTCTTC.

This clone was counted a few times. The rearrangement links TRBV5-1 to TRBJ2-6; tentatively, D is TRBD1 (6 bases). The V gene's germline CDR1 is SGHRS and CDR2 YFSETQ. This CDR3 region has 15 residues. Deletions cut 4 bases from V and 2 bases from J, with 10 bases between. CDR3 bases: TGCGCCAGCAGCCTACAGGGCCCTGGGGCCAACGTCCTGACTTTC. Protein: CASSLQGPGANVLTF.

V is TRBV5-5 and J is TRBJ2-3, with a tentative D call TRBD1 (5 bases). Germline V gene lookup returns CDR1 SGHKS and CDR2 YYEKEE (reference sequence). This CDR3 has 15 amino acids. Trimming took 4 bases from V and 3 from J, leaving 15 bases between them. The CDR3 nucleotides read TGTGCCAGCAGCGAGGACACCCAGCATACAGATACGCAGTATTTT. Its translation is CASSEDTQHTDTQYF.

The genes are TRBV5-6 and TRBJ2-3, with a tentative D call TRBD1 (6 bases). Trimming removed 4 bases from V and 2 bases from J, with 14 bases in between. This CDR3 has 15 amino acids. Germline V gene data show CDR1 as SGHDT and CDR2 as YYEEEE. The CDR3 spells CASSTPQGSTDTQYF. The CDR3 DNA reads as TGTGCCAGCAGCACACCACAGGGTTCCACAGATACGCAGTATTTT.

The chain recombines TRBV27 with TRBJ2-7; 8 bases are a match to TRBD2. With 6 bases clipped from V and 4 bases from J, the junction kept 14 bases outside the gene matches. The CDR3 has 16 amino acids. Germline loops: CDR1 MNHEY, CDR2 SMNVEV (reference sequence). The CDR3 spells CASSRGDGRALYEQYF. CDR3 nucleotides: TGTGCCAGCAGCCGTGGGGACGGGAGGGCCCTTTACGAGCAGTACTTC.

The chain joins TRBV5-1 to TRBJ2-2; TRBD1 matches 7 bases. Per germline, CDR1 SGHRS and CDR2 YFSETQ. The CDR3 covers 16 residues. Unmatched junction bases numbered 9, after V lost 7 bases and J lost 0 bases. Here the CDR3 DNA reads TGCGCCAGCTTTCGACAGGGACAGACGAACACCGGGGAGCTGTTTTTT. Amino acid sequence: CASFRQGQTNTGELFF.

This clone is judged medium-sized. CDR3: CASRGQPPSGANVLTF. CDR3 coding DNA: TGCGCCAGCCGAGGACAGCCTCCCTCTGGGGCCAACGTCCTGACTTTC. The chain is built from TRBV5-1 and TRBJ2-6; D is perhaps TRBD1 (6 bases). V was shortened by 7 bases and J by 0 bases, with 14 bases between the two germline ends. Germline V gene lookup returns CDR1 SGHRS and CDR2 YFSETQ. This CDR3 is 16 amino acids long.

This sequence joins TRBV4-1 and TRBJ1-1, with a possible D match to TRBD1 (5 bases). This CDR3 has 15 residues. Germline V gene sequence: CDR1 MGHRA, CDR2 YSYEKL. V was pared by 0 bases and J by 4 bases, with 12 bases between. The CDR3 DNA reads as TGCGCCAGCAGCCAAGACGGGGGAAGGGGCACTGAAGCTTTCTTT. Amino acid sequence: CASSQDGGRGTEAFF.

The chain recombines TRBV6-5 with TRBJ1-2; 7 nucleotides align to TRBD1. Germline trimming cut 4 bases from V and 6 bases from J; bases unmatched to any gene: 5. The length of the CDR3 is 13 residues. The germline CDR1 and CDR2 sequences are MNHEY and SVGAGI. This CDR3 is CASSSGTVDGYTF. CDR3 in DNA: TGTGCCAGCAGTTCCGGGACAGTGGATGGCTACACCTTC.